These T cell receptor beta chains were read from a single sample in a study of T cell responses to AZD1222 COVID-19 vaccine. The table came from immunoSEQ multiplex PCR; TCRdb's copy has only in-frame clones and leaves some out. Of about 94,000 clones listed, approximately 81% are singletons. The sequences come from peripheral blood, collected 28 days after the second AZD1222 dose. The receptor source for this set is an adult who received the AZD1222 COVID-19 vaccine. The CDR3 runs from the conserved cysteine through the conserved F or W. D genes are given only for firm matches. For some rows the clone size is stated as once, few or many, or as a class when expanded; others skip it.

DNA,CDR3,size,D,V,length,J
TGTGCCAGCAGTGTGTCCAGGGTCGCGGAAAATCAGCCCCAGCATTTT,CASSVSRVAENQPQHF,-,-,TRBV6-6,16,TRBJ1-5
TGTGCCAGCTCCCTACTAGCGGGAGGGTACAATGAGCAGTTCTTC,CASSLLAGGYNEQFF,-,TRBD2,TRBV18,15,TRBJ2-1
TGCGCCAGCAGCTTGGGGAGTATTGTGAGGGGGTCTAAACAAGAGACCCAGTACTTC,CASSLGSIVRGSKQETQYF,-,-,TRBV5-1,19,TRBJ2-5
TGTGCCAGCAGCGTAGGGGGAGGGAACAATGAGCAGTTCTTC,CASSVGGGNNEQFF,-,TRBD2,TRBV9,14,TRBJ2-1
TGTGCCTGGAGTTCCCTCAGGGAACGTGGCTACACCTTC,CAWSSLRERGYTF,-,-,TRBV30,13,TRBJ1-2
TGCGCCAGCATCGAGGCCTCGTCCCGGGGCAATCAGCCCCAGCATTTT,CASIEASSRGNQPQHF,-,-,TRBV10-2,16,TRBJ1-5
TGTGCCAGCAGCTTAGTCGGGGTAGCGGGAGGAGGGTCCGGGGAGCTGTTTTTT,CASSLVGVAGGGSGELFF,-,TRBD2,TRBV7-2,18,TRBJ2-2
TGCGCCAGCAGCTACGGACACGGGTCAGATGGCTACACCTTC,CASSYGHGSDGYTF,-,-,TRBV5-1,14,TRBJ1-2
TGTGCCAGCAGTTCTTCTCTTTACGGGGGGGCCCTCAATGAGCAGTTCTTC,CASSSSLYGGALNEQFF,-,TRBD2,TRBV7-2,17,TRBJ2-1
TGTGCCAGTTGGGACTATGGGAATGAAAAACTGTTTTTT,CASWDYGNEKLFF,-,-,TRBV19,13,TRBJ1-4
TGTGCCAGCAGCCCACCCGGGACAGGGACGTCCAATGAGCAGTTCTTC,CASSPPGTGTSNEQFF,-,TRBD1,TRBV7-9,16,TRBJ2-1
TGTGCCTGGCGGGACAGACCTAGAGATACGCAGTATTTT,CAWRDRPRDTQYF,few,TRBD1,TRBV30,13,TRBJ2-3
TGTGCCAGCAGCGTCACTAGCTACAGCTACGAGCAGTACTTC,CASSVTSYSYEQYF,-,-,TRBV9,14,TRBJ2-7
TGTGCCAGCAGCTTGCGACGGAGCTATGGCTACACCTTC,CASSLRRSYGYTF,-,-,TRBV5-5,13,TRBJ1-2
TGTGCCAGCAGGCTAGCGGGGGATGTGGGGGAGCAGTACTTC,CASRLAGDVGEQYF,-,TRBD2,TRBV27,14,TRBJ2-7
TGTGCCAGCAGCCATGCTAGGGACGGGGCTTTCTTT,CASSHARDGAFF,-,-,TRBV7-9,12,TRBJ1-1
TGTGCCAGCAGCTTAGCACGGTTACGGCAGCCCTTTTTGGTCTACGAGCAGTACTTC,CASSLARLRQPFLVYEQYF,-,-,TRBV7-9,19,TRBJ2-7
TGTGCCTGGAGTGTACTTGTGGGCGCCGGGGAGCTGTTTTTT,CAWSVLVGAGELFF,-,-,TRBV30,14,TRBJ2-2
TGCGCCAGCACTCCCCCCGGGACCGGCCATCCGGATACGCAGTATTTT,CASTPPGTGHPDTQYF,-,-,TRBV5-1,16,TRBJ2-3
TGTGCCAGCAGCTCCTTGATGAACACTGAAGCTTTCTTT,CASSSLMNTEAFF,-,-,TRBV11-2,13,TRBJ1-1
TGTGCCAGTAAGGGGGACAGGGGGTGGACTGAAGCTTTCTTT,CASKGDRGWTEAFF,-,TRBD1,TRBV19,14,TRBJ1-1
TGTGCCAGCAGCTCTAGCGGTTCTAGCACAGATACGCAGTATTTT,CASSSSGSSTDTQYF,-,TRBD2,TRBV7-8,15,TRBJ2-3
TGTGCCAGCAGCCCTAGCTCCTACGAGCAGTACTTC,CASSPSSYEQYF,-,-,TRBV7-9,12,TRBJ2-7
TGTGCCAGCAGCTTGCGGGTACCTTACAATGAGCAGTTCTTC,CASSLRVPYNEQFF,-,-,TRBV5-6,14,TRBJ2-1
TGTGCCAGCAGCACCGGACCCGTAAATGGGGAGCTGTTTTTT,CASSTGPVNGELFF,-,-,TRBV7-3,14,TRBJ2-2
TGTGCCAGCAGCCTAGGACAGGGCGGTTCACCCCTCCACTTT,CASSLGQGGSPLHF,-,TRBD1,TRBV3-1/TRBV3-2,14,TRBJ1-6
TGCGCCAGCAGCCAACAGGGGGCGGCAATTCAGCCCCAGCATTTT,CASSQQGAAIQPQHF,-,TRBD1,TRBV4-3,15,TRBJ1-5
TGCAGCGTTGGCTCCGGGACAGGGACAGATACGCAGTATTTT,CSVGSGTGTDTQYF,-,TRBD1,TRBV29-1,14,TRBJ2-3
TGTGCCTGGAGTGTTATAGCGGTCACCGGGGAGCTGTTTTTT,CAWSVIAVTGELFF,-,-,TRBV30,14,TRBJ2-2
TGTGCCAGCAGCTTACCACCGGGGACTAGCGGGAGTGAGCAGTTCTTC,CASSLPPGTSGSEQFF,-,TRBD2,TRBV7-9,16,TRBJ2-1
TGTGCCAGCAGCTTAGATAGTCCCCCCCAGCATTTT,CASSLDSPPQHF,-,-,TRBV7-9,12,TRBJ1-5
TGTGCCAGCAGTTTTCGCCCCCGGGAGGGCAAAGCTTTCTTT,CASSFRPREGKAFF,-,-,TRBV27,14,TRBJ1-1
TGTGCCAGTAGTACATTCGCGGGCGGATCCACAGATACGCAGTATTTT,CASSTFAGGSTDTQYF,-,-,TRBV19,16,TRBJ2-3